This T cell receptor (beta chain) comes out of a study of Ad26.COV2.S vaccination and SARS-CoV-2 variants. Study findings and constraints: Those who received the vaccine showed greater spike-specific TCR breadth than those given placebo. Spike-specific responses of CD8+ and CD4+ T cells were reported to display substantial breadth after vaccination.

CDR1 LGHNA and CDR2 YSLEER come from the germline V gene. V was trimmed by 0 bases and J by 1 base, leaving 16 bases between them. The CDR3 is 17 amino acids. With respect to this clone: Its specificity is not known.

Treatment denoted: some 20 received Ad26.COV2.S at low or high dose, single or two shots; several received placebo; per-sample allocation not given. The study sampled participants on day 63 after the first vaccine or placebo injection. Expressing Wuhan-strain SARS-CoV-2 spike, an Ad26 vector served as the vaccine. Only in-frame clones appear in the TCRdb table, and some are missing; sequencing was by immunoSEQ multiplex PCR. The sample contains over 400,000 clones, around 92% of which appear only once. This receptor was obtained from a person aged 18-65 years who received the Ad26.COV2.S COVID-19 vaccine or a placebo. This chain uses TRBV4-3 with TRBJ2-7; possibly TRBD1 or TRBD2 for D (5 bases each). The sample in question was peripheral blood, obtained in a trial of Ad26.COV2.S vaccine versus placebo. CDR3 in amino acids: CASSQDRDLVGSYEQYF. For the CDR3, the DNA is TGCGCCAGCAGCCAAGATCGGGACCTCGTCGGGTCCTACGAGCAGTACTTC.